Reported below is one TCR beta chain. Its target is unknown. After removal of 4 bases from V and 6 bases from J, the junction contained 2 bases not matched to a gene. CDR1 is MNHEY and CDR2 is SVGAGI in the germline V gene. The CDR3 is 12 amino acids. With 60 Vbeta and 13 Jbeta primers, the PCR was carried out. TCRdb's copy holds only in-frame clones and misses some; the assay was immunoSEQ multiplex PCR. This repertoire includes around 120,000 clones. The sample is drawn from a study of cytomegalovirus exposure and HLA in healthy donors. Study results and caveats: Later analysis showed TCR association rates varying by HLA locus, highest for DRB1 and lowest for HLA-C.

This chain uses TRBV6-5 with TRBJ1-2; 7 nucleotides align to TRBD1. Material: PBMCs. The sequence came from a man between 18 and 35 years old in good health and CMV-seronegative. For the CDR3, the DNA is TGTGCCAGCAGTTTAACAGGGGATGGCTACACCTTC. Its translation is CASSLTGDGYTF.